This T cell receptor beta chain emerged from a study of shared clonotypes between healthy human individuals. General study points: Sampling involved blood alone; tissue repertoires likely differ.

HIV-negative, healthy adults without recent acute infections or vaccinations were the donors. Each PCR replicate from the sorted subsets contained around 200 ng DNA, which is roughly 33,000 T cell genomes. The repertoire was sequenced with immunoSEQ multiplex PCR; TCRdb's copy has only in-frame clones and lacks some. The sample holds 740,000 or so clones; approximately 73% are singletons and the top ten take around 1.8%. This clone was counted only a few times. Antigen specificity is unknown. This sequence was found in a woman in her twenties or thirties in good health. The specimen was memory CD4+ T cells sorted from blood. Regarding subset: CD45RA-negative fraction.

CDR3 coding DNA: TGTGCCAGCAGCTCACTAGGGGGCCCCCGGTTGACCTACGAGCAGTACTTC. Its translation is CASSSLGGPRLTYEQYF. The chain is built from TRBV7-9 and TRBJ2-7; 7 nucleotides agree with TRBD1. This CDR3 has 17 residues. Germline trimming cut 4 bases from V and 2 bases from J; bases unmatched to any gene: 14. CDR1 SEHNR and CDR2 FQNEAQ come from the germline V gene (reference sequence). Full variable domain (remainder filled in from reference TRBV7-9 and TRBJ2-7): DTGVSQNPRHKITKRGQNVTFRCDPISEHNRLYWYRQTLGQGPEFLTYFQNEAQLEKSRLLSDRFSAERPKGSFSTLEIQRTEQGDSAMYLCASSSLGGPRLTYEQYFGPGTRLTVT.